This is a list of T cell receptor beta chains from one sample in a study of blood T cells in healthy people across ages. TCRdb processed the 5' RACE reads anew with MiXCR; each CDR3 protein has one entry. The sample consists of 540,000 or so distinct CDR3 sequences, around half of them appearing once. The sequencing input was blood. All receptors derive from a man older than 75 in good health. CDR3s include the opening cysteine and the closing phenylalanine or tryptophan. D genes are given only for firm matches. Part of the rows lack a size; the others show once, few, many or a class for expanded clones.

CDR3 DNA	CDR3 protein	V gene	J gene	D gene	clone size
TGCGCCAGCAGCCAAGAGACGACAGGGGATGAAAAACTGTTTTTT	CASSQETTGDEKLFF	TRBV4-3	TRBJ1-4	TRBD1	.
TGCAGTGCTGCTCTAGCGGGAGGGTCAGAGACCCAGTACTTC	CSAALAGGSETQYF	TRBV20-1	TRBJ2-5	TRBD2	.
TGCGCCAGCAGCTTGGATGCGACAGGGGCGATCTCTGGGGCCAACGTCCTGACTTTC	CASSLDATGAISGANVLTF	TRBV5-1	TRBJ2-6	TRBD1	.
TGTGCCAGCAGCTTGGCGCGGGTCTGGGCCGACGTCCTGACTTTC	CASSLARVWADVLTF	TRBV7-8	TRBJ2-6	.	.
TGTGCCAGCAGCCTTAGGACAGGGCGAGAGACCCAGTTCTTC	CASSLRTGRETQFF	TRBV7-9	TRBJ2-1	TRBD1	.
TGTGCCACCAGTGATCCCCGCGGCACAGATACGCAGTATTTT	CATSDPRGTDTQYF	TRBV24-1	TRBJ2-3	.	.
TGTGCCAGCAGCCCACAGGGAGTCTTAGATACGCAGTATTTT	CASSPQGVLDTQYF	TRBV9	TRBJ2-3	.	.
TGTGCCAGCTGCCTAAGTAAGGAGTTACTCTTGCCCCACTATGGCTACACCTTC	CASCLSKELLLPHYGYTF	TRBV28	TRBJ1-2	.	.
TGCAGCGTTACCGACAGGGGCAATGAAAAACTGTTTTTT	CSVTDRGNEKLFF	TRBV29-1	TRBJ1-4	TRBD1	.
TGTGCCAGCAGCTTAGAGGGCGGGCACACTGAAGCTTTCTTT	CASSLEGGHTEAFF	TRBV7-2	TRBJ1-1	.	.
TGTGCCAGCAGCTTTAGGGACAGGGGCCACGAGCAGTACTTC	CASSFRDRGHEQYF	TRBV7-9	TRBJ2-7	TRBD1	many
TGTGCCAGCAGTTTTGGGGCTAGCGGGTCCGGTAGGTCCCGGGTCGAGCAGTACTTC	CASSFGASGSGRSRVEQYF	TRBV12-3/TRBV12-4	TRBJ2-7	TRBD2	.
TGTGCCAGCAGCAAAGGGGGTACTGGGGCCAACGTCCTGACTTTC	CASSKGGTGANVLTF	TRBV21-1	TRBJ2-6	.	.
TGTGCCAGCAGCTTTTTTAAAGATACGCAGTATTTT	CASSFFKDTQYF	TRBV12-1	TRBJ2-3	.	.
TGTGCCAGCAGCTTATCGGGAGGGCCTTTAGAGACCCAGTACTTC	CASSLSGGPLETQYF	TRBV7-2	TRBJ2-5	TRBD2	.
TGCAGTGCTGGGGGGTGGTGGGTCAATGAGCAGTTCTTC	CSAGGWWVNEQFF	TRBV20-1	TRBJ2-1	.	few
TGTGCCAGCAGCCGCCCCTCCGGGGGTGAAAAACTGTTTTTT	CASSRPSGGEKLFF	TRBV7-9	TRBJ1-4	.	.
TGTGCCAGCAGTTGGGGGGGGGACTCGTACGAGCAGTACTTC	CASSWGGDSYEQYF	TRBV6-6	TRBJ2-7	TRBD2	many